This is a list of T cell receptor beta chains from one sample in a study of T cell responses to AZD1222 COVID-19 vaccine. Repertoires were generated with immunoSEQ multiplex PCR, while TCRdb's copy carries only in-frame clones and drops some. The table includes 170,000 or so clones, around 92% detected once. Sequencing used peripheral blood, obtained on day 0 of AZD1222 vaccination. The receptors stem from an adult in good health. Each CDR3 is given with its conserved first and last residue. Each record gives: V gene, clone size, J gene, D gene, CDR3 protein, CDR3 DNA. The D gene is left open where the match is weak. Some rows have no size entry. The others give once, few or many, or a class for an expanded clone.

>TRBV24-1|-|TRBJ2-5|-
CATSDPGQRGGETQYF
TGTGCCACCAGTGATCCGGGACAAAGGGGCGGAGAGACCCAGTACTTC
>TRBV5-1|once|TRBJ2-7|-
CASSLRGDGYEQYF
TGCGCCAGCAGCTTGAGAGGGGATGGATACGAGCAGTACTTC
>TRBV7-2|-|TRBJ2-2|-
CASSLVGLENTGELFF
TGTGCCAGCAGCTTAGTCGGGCTAGAAAACACCGGGGAGCTGTTTTTT
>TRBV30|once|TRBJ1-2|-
CAWSPLDYGYTF
TGTGCCTGGAGCCCCCTAGACTATGGCTACACCTTC
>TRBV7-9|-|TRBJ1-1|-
CASERLSRDIKGAFF
TGTGCCAGCGAAAGACTGTCCCGGGACATTAAGGGAGCTTTCTTT
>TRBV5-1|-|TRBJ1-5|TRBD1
CASSPGTDQPQHF
TGCGCCAGCAGCCCCGGGACAGATCAGCCCCAGCATTTT
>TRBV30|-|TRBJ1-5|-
CAWSGGGGGDQPQHF
TGTGCCTGGAGCGGCGGTGGAGGGGGAGATCAGCCCCAGCATTTT
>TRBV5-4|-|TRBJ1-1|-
CASSLTGSENTEAFF
TGTGCCAGCAGCTTGACGGGGAGTGAGAACACTGAAGCTTTCTTT
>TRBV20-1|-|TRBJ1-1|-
CSASVGGSVNTEAFF
TGCAGTGCTAGTGTGGGTGGGTCTGTGAACACTGAAGCTTTCTTT
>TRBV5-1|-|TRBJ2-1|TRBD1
CASSTAPSGQGSGEQFF
TGCGCCAGCAGCACGGCCCCCTCGGGACAGGGTTCGGGTGAGCAGTTCTTC
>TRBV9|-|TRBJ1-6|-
CASSVGSGSESPLHF
TGTGCCAGCAGCGTAGGGTCAGGGAGTGAATCACCCCTCCACTTT
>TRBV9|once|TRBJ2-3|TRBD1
CASSVGQGVTDTQYF
TGTGCCAGCAGCGTAGGACAGGGGGTCACAGATACGCAGTATTTT
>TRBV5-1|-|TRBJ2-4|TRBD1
CASSPRDRVGIQYF
TGCGCCAGCAGCCCCAGAGACAGGGTAGGCATTCAGTACTTC
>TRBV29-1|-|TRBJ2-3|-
CSVEVMPDTQYF
TGCAGCGTTGAAGTTATGCCAGATACGCAGTATTTT
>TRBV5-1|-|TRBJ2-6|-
CASSLEGANVLTF
TGCGCCAGCAGCTTGGAGGGGGCCAACGTCCTGACTTTC
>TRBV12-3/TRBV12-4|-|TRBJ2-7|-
CASSFGPREQYF
TGTGCCAGCAGTTTCGGCCCTCGGGAGCAGTACTTC
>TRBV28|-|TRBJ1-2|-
CASSYGNYGYTF
TGTGCCAGCAGTTACGGGAACTATGGCTACACCTTC
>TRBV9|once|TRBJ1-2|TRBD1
CASSVVAGGNYGYTF
TGTGCCAGCAGCGTAGTGGCAGGGGGTAATTATGGCTACACCTTC
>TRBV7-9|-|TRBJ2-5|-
CASSPQAVVRETQYF
TGTGCCAGCAGCCCACAGGCGGTCGTTAGGGAGACCCAGTACTTC
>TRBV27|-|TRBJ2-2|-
CASSLLAVNTGELFF
TGTGCCAGCAGTTTGTTGGCGGTGAACACCGGGGAGCTGTTTTTT
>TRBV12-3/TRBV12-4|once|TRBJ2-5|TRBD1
CASSFRGSIYF
TGTGCCAGCAGTTTCAGGGGGTCTATTTACTTC
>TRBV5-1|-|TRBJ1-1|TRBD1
CASSLIGQGNTEAFF
TGCGCCAGCAGCCTCATTGGACAGGGAAACACTGAAGCTTTCTTT
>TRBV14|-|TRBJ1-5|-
CASSQVPERSNQPQHF
TGTGCCAGCAGCCAAGTCCCCGAACGCAGCAATCAGCCCCAGCATTTT
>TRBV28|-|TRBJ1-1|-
CASSITTEAFF
TGTGCCAGCAGTATCACCACTGAAGCTTTCTTT
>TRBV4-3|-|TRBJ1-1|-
CASSQVGRGPTEAFF
TGCGCCAGCAGCCAAGTAGGACGTGGGCCCACTGAAGCTTTCTTT
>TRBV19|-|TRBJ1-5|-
CASSLKGLLDQPQHF
TGTGCCAGTAGCCTCAAGGGGCTGTTGGATCAGCCCCAGCATTTT
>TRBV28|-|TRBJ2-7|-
CASNQLTSGHYEQYF
TGTGCCAGCAACCAACTTACCTCCGGACACTACGAGCAGTACTTC
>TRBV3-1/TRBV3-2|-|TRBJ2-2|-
CASSLDRALRGTGELFF
TGTGCCAGCAGCCTTGACAGGGCCTTGCGGGGCACCGGGGAGCTGTTTTTT
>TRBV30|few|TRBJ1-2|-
CAWRIGQLYGYTF
TGTGCCTGGAGGATAGGACAGTTATATGGCTACACCTTC